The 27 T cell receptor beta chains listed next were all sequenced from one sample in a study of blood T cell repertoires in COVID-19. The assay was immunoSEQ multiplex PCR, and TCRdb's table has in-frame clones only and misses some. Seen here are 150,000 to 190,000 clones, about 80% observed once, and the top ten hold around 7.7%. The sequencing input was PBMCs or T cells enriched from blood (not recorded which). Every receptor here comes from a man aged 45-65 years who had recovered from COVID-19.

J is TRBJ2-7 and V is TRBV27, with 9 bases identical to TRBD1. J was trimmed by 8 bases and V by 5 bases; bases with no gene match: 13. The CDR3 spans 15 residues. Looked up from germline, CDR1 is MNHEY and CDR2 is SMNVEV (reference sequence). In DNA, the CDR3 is TGTGCCAGCAGTCTTCAATCCCCCGGGACAGGGCAGCAGTACTTC. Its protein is CASSLQSPGTGQQYF.

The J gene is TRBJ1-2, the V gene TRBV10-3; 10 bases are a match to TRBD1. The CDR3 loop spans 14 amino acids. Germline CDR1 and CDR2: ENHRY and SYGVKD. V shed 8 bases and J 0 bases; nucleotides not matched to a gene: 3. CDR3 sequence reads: CAIRTGGTNYGYTF. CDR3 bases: TGTGCCATCCGGACAGGGGGGACTAACTATGGCTACACCTTC.

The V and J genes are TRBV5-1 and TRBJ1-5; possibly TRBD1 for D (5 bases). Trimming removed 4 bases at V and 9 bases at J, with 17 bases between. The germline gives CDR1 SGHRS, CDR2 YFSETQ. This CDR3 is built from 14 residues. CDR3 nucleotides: TGCGCCAGCAGCGCGGGGACGGGACCGGGGCCCCAGCATTTT. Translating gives CASSAGTGPGPQHF.

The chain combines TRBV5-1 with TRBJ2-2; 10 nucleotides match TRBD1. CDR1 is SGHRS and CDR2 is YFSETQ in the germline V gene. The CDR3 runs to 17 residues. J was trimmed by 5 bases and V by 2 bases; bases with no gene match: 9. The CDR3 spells CASSFLTGGSGTGELFF. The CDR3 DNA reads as TGCGCCAGCAGCTTTTTGACAGGGGGCTCGGGGACCGGGGAGCTGTTTTTT.

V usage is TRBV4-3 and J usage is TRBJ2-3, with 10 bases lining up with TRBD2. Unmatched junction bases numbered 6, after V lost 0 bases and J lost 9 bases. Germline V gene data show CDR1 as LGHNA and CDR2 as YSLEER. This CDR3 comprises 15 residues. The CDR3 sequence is CASSQEGTSGTTQYF. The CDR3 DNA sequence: TGCGCCAGCAGCCAAGAGGGAACTAGCGGGACAACGCAGTATTTT.

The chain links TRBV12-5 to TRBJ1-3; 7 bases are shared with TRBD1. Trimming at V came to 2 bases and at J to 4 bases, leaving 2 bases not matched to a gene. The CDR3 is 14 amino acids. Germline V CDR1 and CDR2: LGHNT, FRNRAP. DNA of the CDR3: TGTGCTAGTGGTTTGCTACAGGGGGGAAACACCATATATTTT. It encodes CASGLLQGGNTIYF.

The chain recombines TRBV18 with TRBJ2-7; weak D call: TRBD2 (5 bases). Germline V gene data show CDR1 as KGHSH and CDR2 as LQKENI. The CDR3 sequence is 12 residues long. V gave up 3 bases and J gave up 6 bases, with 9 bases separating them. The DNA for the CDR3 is TGTGCCAGCTCACCCCCCGGGGTCGAGCAGTACTTC. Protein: CASSPPGVEQYF.

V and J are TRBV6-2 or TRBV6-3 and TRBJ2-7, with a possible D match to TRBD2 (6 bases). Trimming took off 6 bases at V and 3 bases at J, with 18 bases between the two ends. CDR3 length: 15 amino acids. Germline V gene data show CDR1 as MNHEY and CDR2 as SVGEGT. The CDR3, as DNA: TGTGCCAGCAGCCGGCCGAATGGCGGGGACTACGAGCAGTACTTC. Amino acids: CASSRPNGGDYEQYF.

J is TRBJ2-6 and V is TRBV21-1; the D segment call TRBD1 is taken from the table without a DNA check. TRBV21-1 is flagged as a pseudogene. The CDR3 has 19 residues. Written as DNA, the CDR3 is TGTGCCAGCAGGAATCTACTGGGGAACAGGGACTCTGGGGCCAACGTCCTGACTTTC. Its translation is CASRNLLGNRDSGANVLTF.

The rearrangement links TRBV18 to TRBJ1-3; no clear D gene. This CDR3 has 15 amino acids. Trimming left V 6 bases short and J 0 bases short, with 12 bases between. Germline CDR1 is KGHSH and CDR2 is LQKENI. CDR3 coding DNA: TGTGCCAGCTCGCTGACGGGAGCCTCTGGAAACACCATATATTTT. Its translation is CASSLTGASGNTIYF.

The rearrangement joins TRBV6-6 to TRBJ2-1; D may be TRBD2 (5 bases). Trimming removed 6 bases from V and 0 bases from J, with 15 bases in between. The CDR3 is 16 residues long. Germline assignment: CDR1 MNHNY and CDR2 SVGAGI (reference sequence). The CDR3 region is CASSLLLGSSYNEQFF. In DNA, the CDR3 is TGTGCCAGCAGCCTACTGCTGGGGAGCTCCTACAATGAGCAGTTCTTC.

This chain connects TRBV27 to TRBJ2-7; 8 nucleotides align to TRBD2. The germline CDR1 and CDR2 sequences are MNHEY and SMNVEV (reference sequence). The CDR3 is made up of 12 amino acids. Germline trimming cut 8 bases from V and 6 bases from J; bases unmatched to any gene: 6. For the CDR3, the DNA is TGTGCCAGCGGGCATAGCGGGGTCGAGCAGTACTTC. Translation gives CASGHSGVEQYF.

In nucleotides, the CDR3 is TGTGCCAGCAGCCCCGGGACAGGGGGGAGTTTGTCTGGGGCCAACGTCCTGACTTTC. Translated: CASSPGTGGSLSGANVLTF. The chain carries TRBV4-2 and TRBJ2-6; TRBD1 matches at 11 bases. The CDR3 totals 19 residues. J gave up 1 base and V 4 bases, and 9 bases lay outside the gene matches. Germline V CDR1 and CDR2: LGHNA, YNFKEQ.

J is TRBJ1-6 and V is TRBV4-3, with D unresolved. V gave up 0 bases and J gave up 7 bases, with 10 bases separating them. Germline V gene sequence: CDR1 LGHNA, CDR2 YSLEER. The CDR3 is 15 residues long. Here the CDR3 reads CASSQDHTGNSPLHF. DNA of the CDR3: TGCGCCAGCAGCCAAGATCACACGGGGAATTCACCCCTCCACTTT.

In nucleotides, the CDR3 is TGTGCCAGTATGGGGACTAGCGGGGTCTCCTACAATGAGCAGTTCTTC. It specifies CASMGTSGVSYNEQFF. This chain uses TRBV19 with TRBJ2-1; TRBD2 aligns across 13 bases. V was clipped by 7 bases and J by 0 bases; unmatched bases: 3. CDR3 length equals 16 residues. Germline-derived CDR1 and CDR2 are LNHDA and SQIVND (reference sequence).

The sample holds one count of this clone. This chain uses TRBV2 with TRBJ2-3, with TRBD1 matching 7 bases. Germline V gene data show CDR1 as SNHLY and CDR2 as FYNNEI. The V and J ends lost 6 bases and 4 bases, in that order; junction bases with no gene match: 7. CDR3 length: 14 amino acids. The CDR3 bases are TGTGCCAGCAGAAGACAGGGTCGGGCAGATACGCAGTATTTT. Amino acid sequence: CASRRQGRADTQYF.

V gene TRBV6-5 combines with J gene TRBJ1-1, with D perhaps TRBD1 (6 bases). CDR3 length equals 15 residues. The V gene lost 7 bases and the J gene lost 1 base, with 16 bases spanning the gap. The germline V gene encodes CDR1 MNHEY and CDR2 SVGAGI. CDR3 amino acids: CASTSQGSPNTEAFF. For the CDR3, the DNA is TGTGCCAGCACCTCACAGGGTTCCCCGAACACTGAAGCTTTCTTT.

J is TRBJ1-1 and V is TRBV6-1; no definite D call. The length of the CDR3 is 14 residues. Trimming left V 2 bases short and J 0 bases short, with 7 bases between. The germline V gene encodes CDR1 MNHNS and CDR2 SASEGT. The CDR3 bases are TGTGCCAGCAGTGAACAGAACATGAACACTGAAGCTTTCTTT. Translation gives CASSEQNMNTEAFF.

CDR3 nucleotide sequence: TGTGCCAGCAGTTTTAGCGGGGGGGTTCGGGAGCAGTTCTTC. It specifies CASSFSGGVREQFF. J is TRBJ2-1 and V is TRBV6-2 or TRBV6-3; the match to TRBD2 covers 11 bases. This CDR3 is built from 14 residues. The germline V gene encodes CDR1 MNHEY and CDR2 SVGEGT. V lost 4 bases and J lost 10; bases outside the gene matches: 6.

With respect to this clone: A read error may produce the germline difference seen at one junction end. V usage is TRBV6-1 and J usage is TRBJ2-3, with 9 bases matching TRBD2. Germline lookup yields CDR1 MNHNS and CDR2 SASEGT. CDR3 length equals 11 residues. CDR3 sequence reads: CASSDRTSASF. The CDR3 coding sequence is TGTGCCAGCAGTGACCGGACTAGCGCAAGTTTT.

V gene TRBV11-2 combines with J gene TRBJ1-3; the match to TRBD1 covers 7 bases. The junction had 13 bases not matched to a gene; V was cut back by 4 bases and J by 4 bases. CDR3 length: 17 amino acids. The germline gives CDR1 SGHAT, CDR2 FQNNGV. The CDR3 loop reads CASSSRDSRFPGNTIYF. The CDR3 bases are TGTGCCAGCAGCTCCCGGGACAGCAGATTTCCCGGAAACACCATATATTTT.

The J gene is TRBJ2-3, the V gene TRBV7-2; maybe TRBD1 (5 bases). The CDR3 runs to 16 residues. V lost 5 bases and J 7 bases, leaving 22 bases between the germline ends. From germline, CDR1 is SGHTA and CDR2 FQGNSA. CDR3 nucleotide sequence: TGTGCCAGCAGCACCACGCCCACAGGATCGTGGAATACGCAGTATTTT. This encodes CASSTTPTGSWNTQYF.

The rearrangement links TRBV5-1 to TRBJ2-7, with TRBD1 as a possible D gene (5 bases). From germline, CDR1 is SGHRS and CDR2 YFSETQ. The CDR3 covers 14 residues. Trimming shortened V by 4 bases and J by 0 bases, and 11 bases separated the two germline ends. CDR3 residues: CASSPPTASYEQYF. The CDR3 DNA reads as TGCGCCAGCAGCCCACCGACAGCCTCCTACGAGCAGTACTTC.

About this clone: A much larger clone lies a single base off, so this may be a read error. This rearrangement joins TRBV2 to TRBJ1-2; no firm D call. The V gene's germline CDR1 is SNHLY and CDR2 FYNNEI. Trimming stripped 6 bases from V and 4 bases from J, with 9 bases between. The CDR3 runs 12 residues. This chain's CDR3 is CASSQVGYGYTF. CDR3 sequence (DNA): TGTGCCAGCAGCCAGGTGGGCTATGGCTACACCTTC.

For the CDR3, the DNA is TGTGCCAGCAGTTACTCTGGCAGGGGCTATGGCTACACCTTC. As protein: CASSYSGRGYGYTF. The chain uses TRBV6-5 and TRBJ1-2; D may be TRBD1 (6 bases). Trimming pared 0 bases from V and 4 bases from J, leaving 9 bases between. The CDR3 runs 14 residues. Germline assignment: CDR1 MNHEY and CDR2 SVGAGI.

CDR3 in DNA: TGTGCCAGCAGTCCGGACAGAGGCACAGATACGCAGTATTTT. Its protein product is CASSPDRGTDTQYF. The V and J genes are TRBV2 and TRBJ2-3; D is perhaps TRBD1 (6 bases). CDR1 is SNHLY, CDR2 FYNNEI, per germline. The CDR3 is 14 residues long. V was pared by 5 bases and J by 1 base, with 10 bases between.

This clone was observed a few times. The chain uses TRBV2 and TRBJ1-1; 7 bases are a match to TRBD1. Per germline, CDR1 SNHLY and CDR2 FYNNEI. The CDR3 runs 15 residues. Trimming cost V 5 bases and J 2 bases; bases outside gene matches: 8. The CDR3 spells CASSYPTGANTEAFF. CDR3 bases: TGTGCCAGCAGTTACCCCACAGGGGCAAACACTGAAGCTTTCTTT. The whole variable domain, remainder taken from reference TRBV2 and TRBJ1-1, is EPEVTQTPSHQVTQMGQEVILRCVPISNHLYFYWYRQILGQKVEFLVSFYNNEISEKSEIFDDQFSVERPDGSNFTLKIRSTKLEDSAMYFCASSYPTGANTEAFFGQGTRLTVV.